This T cell receptor (beta chain) stems from a study of T cell responses to AZD1222 COVID-19 vaccine. Study observations and caveats: Baseline serology detected seropositivity in only six AZD1222 recipients.

Germline V gene data show CDR1 as SQVTM and CDR2 as ANQGSEA. The CDR3 contains 12 residues. V shed 8 bases, J shed 3 bases, and the junction held 4 bases outside the gene matches. In regard to this clone: Its matching antigen is unknown.

Only in-frame clones appear in the TCRdb table, and some are missing; sequencing was by immunoSEQ multiplex PCR. The profile covers about 140,000 clones, with 89% appearing a single time and under 3.5% taken by the ten largest. The V gene is TRBV29-1, the J gene TRBJ2-1; 7 nucleotides agree with TRBD2. The sample in question was peripheral blood, obtained on day 0 of AZD1222 vaccination. The clonotype was recovered from an adult in good health. The CDR3 region has the DNA TGCAGCTACGGCGGGGGCTACAATGAGCAGTTCTTC. It yields the protein CSYGGGYNEQFF.